The 17 T cell receptor beta chains given below trace back to one sample, sequenced in a study of T-cell memory formation after mild COVID-19 (dated by TCRdb to the early 2020s). Library method: 5' RACE. The sequencing machine was an Illumina NovaSeq 6000. TCRdb trimmed the raw reads at Q25, called clones with MiXCR and kept productive beta chains. Here each entry gathers all rows of one CDR3 protein and keeps the most common genes and DNA. The sample table lists fewer than 350,000 distinct CDR3 sequences, about a sixth of them with a count of one. The biggest ten clones account for 20% to 25% of the sample. What was sequenced was PBMCs or a T cell subset sorted from them (not recorded which). Every receptor here comes from a man aged 18 to 35 who had mild COVID-19 (a few samples of this study predate the infection). The sample titles of this study are shuffled in the database, so cell type and time point are left out; the donor was told from shared clones.

In its sample, this clonotype was seen many times. J is TRBJ2-1 and V is TRBV5-5, with 12 bases matching TRBD2. The CDR3 length is 16 residues. Germline loops: CDR1 SGHKS, CDR2 YYEKEE (reference sequence). Trimming at V came to 0 bases and at J to 3 bases, leaving 1 base not matched to a gene. This CDR3 reads CASSLGLAGVYNEQFF. The CDR3 region has the DNA TGTGCCAGCAGCTTGGGACTAGCGGGGGTCTACAATGAGCAGTTCTTC.

This chain connects TRBV20-1 to TRBJ1-1, with unresolved D. The CDR3 is made up of 15 amino acids. The germline V gene has CDR1 DFQATT and CDR2 SNEGSKA (reference sequence). Trimming pared 4 bases from V and 0 bases from J, leaving 15 bases between. CDR3 amino acids: CSATYPRTMNTEAFF. CDR3 DNA: TGCAGTGCTACCTATCCCCGAACCATGAACACTGAAGCTTTCTTT.

The table lists this clonotype with a few counts. The chain carries TRBV18 and TRBJ1-6, with 8 nucleotides matching TRBD1. The CDR3 length is 14 residues. V trimming: 3 bases; J trimming: 13 bases; junction bases outside the gene matches: 8. The germline CDR1 and CDR2 sequences are KGHSH and LQKENI. DNA of the CDR3: TGTGCCAGCTCACCCGAAGGACAGGGAACTCCCCTCCACTTT. This sequence encodes CASSPEGQGTPLHF.

The CDR3 DNA reads as TGCAGTGTTCTACAAGGGTTGGATACGCAGTATTTT. Amino acids: CSVLQGLDTQYF. This chain uses TRBV20-1 with TRBJ2-3, with D unclear. The CDR3 runs 12 residues. The germline V and J ends were trimmed by 7 bases and 6 bases, with 14 bases remaining between them. CDR1 and CDR2 from the germline V gene are DFQATT and SNEGSKA (reference sequence).

This rearrangement joins TRBV5-1 to TRBJ2-3; D may be TRBD2 (5 bases). In germline, CDR1 is SGHRS, CDR2 YFSETQ. CDR3 length: 11 amino acids. V lost 7 bases and J lost 6, with 9 bases in between. CDR3 nucleotide sequence: TGCGCCAGCGGGAGAGCTGATACGCAGTATTTT. Its translation: CASGRADTQYF.

This clonotype was observed a few times. V usage is TRBV7-2 and J usage is TRBJ2-3; 11 bases map to TRBD2. Germline lookup yields CDR1 SGHTA and CDR2 FQGNSA. Trimming removed 5 bases from V and 1 base from J; junction bases left unmatched: 8. The CDR3 has 17 residues. CDR3 in DNA: TGTGCCAGCAGCGCACAGCCGACTAGCGGGGGCACAGATACGCAGTATTTT. It specifies CASSAQPTSGGTDTQYF. Full variable domain (missing parts from reference TRBV7-2 and TRBJ2-3): GAGVSQSPSNKVTEKGKDVELRCDPISGHTALYWYRQSLGQGLEFLIYFQGNSAPDKSGLPSDRFSAERTGGSVSTLTIQRTQQEDSAVYLCASSAQPTSGGTDTQYFGPGTRLTVL.

This chain links TRBV7-3 with TRBJ2-1; TRBD2 might be the D (6 bases). The CDR3 runs 15 residues. Germline V gene sequence: CDR1 SGHTA, CDR2 FQGTGA. The CDR3 spells CACSPSGVSYNEQFF. CDR3 nucleotide sequence: TGTGCTTGCAGCCCGTCGGGGGTCTCCTACAATGAGCAGTTCTTC.

The chain carries TRBV11-2 and TRBJ2-5; 11 bases fit TRBD1. Germline lookup yields CDR1 SGHAT and CDR2 FQNNGV. The trim removed 2 bases at V and 5 bases at J, leaving 7 bases unmatched. CDR3 length: 16 residues. CDR3 in amino acids: CASSLTRTGGSETQYF. The CDR3, as DNA: TGTGCCAGCAGCTTAACCCGGACAGGGGGCTCGGAGACCCAGTACTTC.

A few counts support this clonotype. The chain carries TRBV12-3 or TRBV12-4 and TRBJ2-3; 16 bases align to TRBD2. V shed 6 bases and J 4 bases; nucleotides not matched to a gene: 7. CDR3 size: 17 residues. CDR3 residues: CASSPPGLAGGSDTQYF. The CDR3 DNA is TGTGCCAGCAGCCCTCCGGGACTAGCGGGGGGGTCAGATACGCAGTATTTT.

This clonotype came up a few times. The chain's CDR3 is CASSGQGYAGELFF. For the CDR3, the DNA is TGTGCCAGCAGCGGGCAGGGGTATGCCGGGGAGCTGTTTTTT. The V and J genes are TRBV9 and TRBJ2-2; D may be TRBD1 (6 bases). Trimming shortened V by 3 bases and J by 6 bases, and 12 bases separated the two germline ends. This CDR3 has 14 residues. The germline V gene has CDR1 SGDLS and CDR2 YYNGEE. The whole variable domain, remainder taken from reference TRBV9 and TRBJ2-2, is DSGVTQTPKHLITATGQRVTLRCSPRSGDLSVYWYQQSLDQGLQFLIQYYNGEERAKGNILERFSAQQFPDLHSELNLSSLELGDSALYFCASSGQGYAGELFFGEGSRLTVL.

There are a few counts of this clonotype. The chain links TRBV4-1 to TRBJ1-1; D is ambiguous. From germline, CDR1 is MGHRA and CDR2 YSYEKL. V lost 1 base to trimming and J lost 3 bases, with 9 bases between them. The CDR3 is 14 residues long. The CDR3 DNA follows: TGCGCCAGCAGCCAAGGACACAGTTACACTGAAGCTTTCTTT. Its protein product is CASSQGHSYTEAFF.

The rearrangement joins TRBV4-1 to TRBJ1-5, with 8 nucleotides matching TRBD1. The germline V gene has CDR1 MGHRA and CDR2 YSYEKL. This CDR3 spans 15 amino acids. Trimming removed 5 bases from V and 7 bases from J; junction bases left unmatched: 10. The CDR3 reads CASSSAGQGEQPQHF. The CDR3, as DNA: TGCGCCAGCAGCTCGGCTGGACAGGGTGAACAGCCCCAGCATTTT.

The CDR3 bases are TGTGCCAGCAGCTTGCGTGGTAGCGGGGGGACAACTATCACAGATACGCAGTATTTT. The encoded protein is CASSLRGSGGTTITDTQYF. This chain uses TRBV11-2 with TRBJ2-3, with 10 bases lining up with TRBD2. CDR3 length: 19 residues. Germline loops: CDR1 SGHAT, CDR2 FQNNGV. Trimming removed 3 bases from V and 2 bases from J; junction bases left unmatched: 14.

This clonotype was observed a handful of times. The chain uses TRBV12-3 or TRBV12-4 and TRBJ1-1; 7 nucleotides agree with TRBD1. The CDR3 extends over 14 amino acids. V shed 5 bases and J 6 bases; nucleotides not matched to a gene: 9. The CDR3 bases are TGTGCCAGCAGTCCACAGGGGCCCAGGTCTGAAGCTTTCTTT. Residues: CASSPQGPRSEAFF.

The rearrangement joins TRBV6-2 or TRBV6-3 to TRBJ1-6; D uncertain. This CDR3 has 12 residues. Germline CDR1 is MNHEY and CDR2 is SVGEGT. V was cut by 2 bases and J by 14 bases, with 10 bases left in between. This CDR3 reads CASSYPVVTLHF. CDR3 DNA: TGTGCCAGCAGTTACCCTGTGGTTACCCTCCACTTT.

This CDR3 is CASSQRGNEQFF. In nucleotides, the CDR3 is TGTGCCAGCAGTCAGAGGGGGAATGAGCAGTTCTTC. The V gene is TRBV6-5, the J gene TRBJ2-1, with TRBD1 as a possible D gene (6 bases). Germline V gene sequence: CDR1 MNHEY, CDR2 SVGAGI. The V and J ends lost 5 bases and 7 bases respectively, with 9 bases between them. The CDR3 is 12 amino acids.

The J gene is TRBJ2-2, the V gene TRBV6-6; D may be TRBD1 (5 bases). Trimming removed 5 bases at V and 6 bases at J, with 16 bases between. This CDR3 contains 15 residues. Germline V gene lookup returns CDR1 MNHNY and CDR2 SVGAGI (reference sequence). CDR3 residues: CASSPPPGFAGELFF. In nucleotides, the CDR3 is TGTGCCAGCAGTCCCCCCCCAGGGTTTGCCGGGGAGCTGTTTTTT.